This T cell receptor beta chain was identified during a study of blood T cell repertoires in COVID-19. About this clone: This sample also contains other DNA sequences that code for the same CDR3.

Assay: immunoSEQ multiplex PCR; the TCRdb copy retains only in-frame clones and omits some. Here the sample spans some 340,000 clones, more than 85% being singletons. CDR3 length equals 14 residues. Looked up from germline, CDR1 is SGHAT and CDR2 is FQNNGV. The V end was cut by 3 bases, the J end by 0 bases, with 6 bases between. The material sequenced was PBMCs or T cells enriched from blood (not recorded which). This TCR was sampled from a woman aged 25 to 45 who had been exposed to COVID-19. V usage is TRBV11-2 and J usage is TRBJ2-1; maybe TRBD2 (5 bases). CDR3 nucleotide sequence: TGTGCCAGCAGCTTGGGGAGCTCCTACAATGAGCAGTTCTTC. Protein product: CASSLGSSYNEQFF.